This T cell receptor (beta chain) is from a study of blood T cell repertoires in COVID-19. Overall study: Sources were T cells, B-cell-depleted T cells, or PBMCs; the material itself was cDNA or gDNA.

Clones were read by immunoSEQ multiplex PCR, and TCRdb kept only the in-frame ones, dropping some. The data hold some 190,000 clones, with 80% to 90% observed a single time. Germline CDR1 and CDR2: LNHDA and SQIVND (reference sequence). The CDR3 covers 15 residues. J gave up 4 bases and V 5 bases, and 8 bases lay outside the gene matches. The specimen sequenced was peripheral blood. J is TRBJ2-5 and V is TRBV19; TRBD2 agrees at 9 bases. The clonotype was recovered from a woman aged 35 to 49 with COVID-19, enrolled during active disease. CDR3 amino acids: CASSVSGRAIETQYF. CDR3 in DNA: TGTGCCAGTAGTGTTAGCGGGAGAGCGATAGAGACCCAGTACTTC.